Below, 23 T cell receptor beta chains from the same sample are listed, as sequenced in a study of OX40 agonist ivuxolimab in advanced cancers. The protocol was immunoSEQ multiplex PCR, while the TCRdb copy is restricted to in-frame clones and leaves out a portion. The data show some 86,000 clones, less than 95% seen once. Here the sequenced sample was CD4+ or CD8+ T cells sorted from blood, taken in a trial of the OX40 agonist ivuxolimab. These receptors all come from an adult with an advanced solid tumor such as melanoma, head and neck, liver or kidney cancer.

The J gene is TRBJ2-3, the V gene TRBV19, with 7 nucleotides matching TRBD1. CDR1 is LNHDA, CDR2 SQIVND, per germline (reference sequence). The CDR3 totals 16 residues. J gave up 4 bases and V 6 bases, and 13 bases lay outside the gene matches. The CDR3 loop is CASSRINRGVADTQYF. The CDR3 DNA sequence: TGTGCCAGTAGCCGCATTAACAGGGGAGTGGCAGATACGCAGTATTTT.

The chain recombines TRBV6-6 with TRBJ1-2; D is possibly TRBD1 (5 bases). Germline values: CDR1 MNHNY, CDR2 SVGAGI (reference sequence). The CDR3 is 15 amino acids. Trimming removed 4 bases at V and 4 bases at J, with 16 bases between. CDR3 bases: TGTGCCAGCAGTTCCCCAAATGACAGTCCCTATGGCTACACCTTC. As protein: CASSSPNDSPYGYTF.

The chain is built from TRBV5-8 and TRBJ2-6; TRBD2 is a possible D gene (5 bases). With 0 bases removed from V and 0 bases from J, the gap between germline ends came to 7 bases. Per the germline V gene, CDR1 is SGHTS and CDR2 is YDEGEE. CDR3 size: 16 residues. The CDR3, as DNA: TGTGCCAGCAGCTTGGGGACTTACTCTGGGGCCAACGTCCTGACTTTC. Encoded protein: CASSLGTYSGANVLTF.

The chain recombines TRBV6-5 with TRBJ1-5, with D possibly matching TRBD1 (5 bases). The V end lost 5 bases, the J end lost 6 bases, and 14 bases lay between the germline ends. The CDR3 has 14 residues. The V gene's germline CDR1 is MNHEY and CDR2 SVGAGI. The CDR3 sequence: CASSGQAGSQPQHF. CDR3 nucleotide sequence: TGTGCCAGCAGTGGGCAGGCAGGGAGTCAGCCCCAGCATTTT.

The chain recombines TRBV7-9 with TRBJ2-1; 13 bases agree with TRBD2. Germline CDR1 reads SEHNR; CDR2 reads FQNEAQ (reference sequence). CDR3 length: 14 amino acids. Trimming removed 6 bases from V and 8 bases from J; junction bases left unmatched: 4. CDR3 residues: CASRTSGGAHEQFF. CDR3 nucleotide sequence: TGTGCCAGCAGAACTAGCGGGGGGGCCCATGAGCAGTTCTTC.

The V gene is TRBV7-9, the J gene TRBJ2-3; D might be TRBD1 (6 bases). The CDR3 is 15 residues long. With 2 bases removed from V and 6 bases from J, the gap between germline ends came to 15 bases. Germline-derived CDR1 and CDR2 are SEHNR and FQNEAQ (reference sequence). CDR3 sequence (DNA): TGTGCCAGCAGCTTAACTTGGGGGCTGAACGATACGCAGTATTTT. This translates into CASSLTWGLNDTQYF.

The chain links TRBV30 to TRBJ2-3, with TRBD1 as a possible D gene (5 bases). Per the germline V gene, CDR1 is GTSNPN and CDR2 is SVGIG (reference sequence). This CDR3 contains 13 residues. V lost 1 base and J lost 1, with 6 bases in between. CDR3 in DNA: TGTGCCTGGAGTGGACAGCGCACAGATACGCAGTATTTT. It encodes CAWSGQRTDTQYF.

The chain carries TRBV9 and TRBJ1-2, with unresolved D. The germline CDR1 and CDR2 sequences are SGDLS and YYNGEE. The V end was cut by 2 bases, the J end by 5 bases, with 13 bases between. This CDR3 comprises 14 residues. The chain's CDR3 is CASSVDDGKYGYTF. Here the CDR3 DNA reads TGTGCCAGCAGCGTGGACGACGGGAAGTATGGCTACACCTTC.

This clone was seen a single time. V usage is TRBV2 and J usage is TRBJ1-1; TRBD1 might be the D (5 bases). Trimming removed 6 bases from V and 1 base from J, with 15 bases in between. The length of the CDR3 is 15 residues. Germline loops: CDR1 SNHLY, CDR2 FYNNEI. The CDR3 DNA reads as TGTGCCAGCAGCTGGGACTTGTCTGCGAACACTGAAGCTTTCTTT. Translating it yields CASSWDLSANTEAFF. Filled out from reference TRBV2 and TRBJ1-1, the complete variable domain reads EPEVTQTPSHQVTQMGQEVILRCVPISNHLYFYWYRQILGQKVEFLVSFYNNEISEKSEIFDDQFSVERPDGSNFTLKIRSTKLEDSAMYFCASSWDLSANTEAFFGQGTRLTVV.

DNA for the CDR3: TGTGCCAGCCGAGACAGGGTGACTAATGAAAAACTGTTTTTT. This gives the protein CASRDRVTNEKLFF. The V call is TRBV18, the J call TRBJ1-4; 7 positions match TRBD1. The CDR3 is 14 amino acids. Losses at the gene ends were 8 bases for V and 2 bases for J; bases not matched to a gene: 5. Germline V gene sequence: CDR1 KGHSH, CDR2 LQKENI. Drawing the rest from reference TRBV18 and TRBJ1-4, the complete variable domain is NAGVMQNPRHLVRRRGQEARLRCSPMKGHSHVYWYRQLPEEGLKFMVYLQKENIIDESGMPKERFSAEFPKEGPSILRIQQVVRGDSAAYFCASRDRVTNEKLFFGSGTQLSVL.

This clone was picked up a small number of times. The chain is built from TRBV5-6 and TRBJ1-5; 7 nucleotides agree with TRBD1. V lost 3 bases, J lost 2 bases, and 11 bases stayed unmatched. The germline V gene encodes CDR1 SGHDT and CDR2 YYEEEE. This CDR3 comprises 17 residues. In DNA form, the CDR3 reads TGTGCCAGCAGCTGGGGTAGACAGGGTAGCGGCAATCAGCCCCAGCATTTT. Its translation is CASSWGRQGSGNQPQHF.

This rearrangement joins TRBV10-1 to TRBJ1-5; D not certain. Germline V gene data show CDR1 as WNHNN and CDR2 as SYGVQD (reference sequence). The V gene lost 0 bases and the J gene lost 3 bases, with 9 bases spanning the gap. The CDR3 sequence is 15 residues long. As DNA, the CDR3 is TGCGCCAGCAGTGAGTCGTTGGGATACAATCAGCCCCAGCATTTT. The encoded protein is CASSESLGYNQPQHF.

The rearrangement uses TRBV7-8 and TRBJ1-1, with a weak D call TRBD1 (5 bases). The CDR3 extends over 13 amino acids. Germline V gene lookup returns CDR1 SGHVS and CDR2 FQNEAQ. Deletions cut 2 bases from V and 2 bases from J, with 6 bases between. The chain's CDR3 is CASSLQGNTEAFF. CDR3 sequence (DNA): TGTGCCAGCAGCTTACAGGGTAACACTGAAGCTTTCTTT.

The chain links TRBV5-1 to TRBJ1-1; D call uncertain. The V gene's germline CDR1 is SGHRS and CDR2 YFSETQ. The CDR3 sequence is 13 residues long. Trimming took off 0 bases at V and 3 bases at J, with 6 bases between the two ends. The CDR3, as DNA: TGCGCCAGCAGCTTGGATCAAGACACTGAAGCTTTCTTT. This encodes CASSLDQDTEAFF. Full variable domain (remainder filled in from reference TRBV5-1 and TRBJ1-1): KAGVTQTPRYLIKTRGQQVTLSCSPISGHRSVSWYQQTPGQGLQFLFEYFSETQRNKGNFPGRFSGRQFSNSRSEMNVSTLELGDSALYLCASSLDQDTEAFFGQGTRLTVV.

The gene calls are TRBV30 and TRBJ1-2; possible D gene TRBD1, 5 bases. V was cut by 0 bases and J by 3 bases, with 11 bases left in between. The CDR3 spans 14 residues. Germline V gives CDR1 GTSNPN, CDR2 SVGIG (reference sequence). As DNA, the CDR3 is TGTGCCTGGAGTGTATTCAGGGCCCACTATGGCTACACCTTC. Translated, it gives CAWSVFRAHYGYTF.

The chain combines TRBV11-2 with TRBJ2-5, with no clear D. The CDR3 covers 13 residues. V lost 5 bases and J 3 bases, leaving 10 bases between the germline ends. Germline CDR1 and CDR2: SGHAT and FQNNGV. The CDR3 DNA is TGTGCCAGCAGCCTGGTCCTAGAAGAGACCCAGTACTTC. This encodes CASSLVLEETQYF.

CDR3 loop: CAWSVGRGQWKTQYF. The DNA of the CDR3 is TGTGCCTGGAGTGTCGGGAGGGGGCAATGGAAGACCCAGTACTTC. The chain joins TRBV30 to TRBJ2-5; D possibly corresponds to TRBD2 (8 bases). The length of the CDR3 is 15 residues. Germline V lookup: CDR1 GTSNPN, CDR2 SVGIG (reference sequence). The ends were cut back, 0 bases at V and 6 bases at J, with 17 bases in the middle.

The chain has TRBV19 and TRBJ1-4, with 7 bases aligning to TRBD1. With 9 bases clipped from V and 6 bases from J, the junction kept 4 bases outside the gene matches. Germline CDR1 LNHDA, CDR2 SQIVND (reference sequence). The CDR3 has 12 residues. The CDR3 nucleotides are TGTGCCAGCAACGACAGGGATGAAAAACTGTTTTTT. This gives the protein CASNDRDEKLFF.

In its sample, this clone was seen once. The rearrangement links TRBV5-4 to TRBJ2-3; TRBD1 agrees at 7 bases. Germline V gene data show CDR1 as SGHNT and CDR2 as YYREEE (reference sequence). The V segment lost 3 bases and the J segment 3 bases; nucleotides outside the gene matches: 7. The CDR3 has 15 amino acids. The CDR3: CASSSRQGPTDTQYF. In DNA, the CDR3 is TGTGCCAGCAGCTCCAGACAGGGACCTACAGATACGCAGTATTTT. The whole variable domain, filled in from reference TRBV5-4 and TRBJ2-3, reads ETGVTQSPTHLIKTRGQQVTLRCSSQSGHNTVSWYQQALGQGPQFIFQYYREEENGRGNFPPRFSGLQFPNYSSELNVNALELDDSALYLCASSSRQGPTDTQYFGPGTRLTVL.

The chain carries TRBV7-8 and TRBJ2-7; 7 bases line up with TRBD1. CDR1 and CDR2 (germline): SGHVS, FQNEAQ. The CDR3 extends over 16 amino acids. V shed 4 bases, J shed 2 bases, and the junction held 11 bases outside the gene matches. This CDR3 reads CASSSTTGPFTYEQYF. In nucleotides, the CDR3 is TGTGCCAGCAGCTCAACGACAGGGCCGTTTACCTACGAGCAGTACTTC.

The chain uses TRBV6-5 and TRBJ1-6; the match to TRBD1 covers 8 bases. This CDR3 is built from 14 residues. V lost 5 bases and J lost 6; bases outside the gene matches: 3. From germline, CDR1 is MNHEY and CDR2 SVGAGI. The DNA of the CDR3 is TGTGCCAGCAGTCTGGACAGGGTTAATTCACCCCTCCACTTT. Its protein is CASSLDRVNSPLHF.

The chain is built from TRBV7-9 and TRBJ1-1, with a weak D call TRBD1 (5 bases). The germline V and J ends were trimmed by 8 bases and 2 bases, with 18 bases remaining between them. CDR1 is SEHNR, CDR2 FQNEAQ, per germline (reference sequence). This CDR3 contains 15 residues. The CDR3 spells CASHRDLGLNTEAFF. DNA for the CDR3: TGTGCCAGCCATCGGGACCTGGGGTTAAACACTGAAGCTTTCTTT.

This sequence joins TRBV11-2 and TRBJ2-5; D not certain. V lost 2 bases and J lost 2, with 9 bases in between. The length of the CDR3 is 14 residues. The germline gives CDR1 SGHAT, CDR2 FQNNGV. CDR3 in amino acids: CASSLYAQQETQYF. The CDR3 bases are TGTGCCAGCAGCTTATACGCCCAGCAAGAGACCCAGTACTTC.